This record covers a single TCR beta chain. What it binds is unknown. The sample originates from a study of cytomegalovirus exposure and HLA in healthy donors. Study-wide findings and caveats: Association of a missense DCLRE1C variant with TCR beta V- and J-gene trimming was reported in a later analysis. Most TCR beta V segments were productive about 87% or about 30% of the time in an earlier analysis. Cytomegalovirus status, reportedly, was diagnosed with high specificity and sensitivity by the classifier.

Healthy individuals who donated bone marrow served as the donors. V was shortened by 5 bases and J by 13 bases, with 12 bases between the two germline ends. Germline V CDR1 and CDR2: MGHRA, YSYEKL. CDR3 size: 12 residues. Primers included in the PCR were 60 Vbeta and 13 Jbeta primers. Libraries were prepared by immunoSEQ multiplex PCR; TCRdb keeps only in-frame clonotypes and omits some of them. The sample's table shows 200,000 or so clones. V gene TRBV4-1 combines with J gene TRBJ1-6; tentative D call: TRBD1 (5 bases). The source is a boy aged 5-17 years in good health and CMV-seronegative. The sample taken for sequencing was PBMCs. The CDR3: CASSGTLAPLHF. CDR3 bases: TGCGCCAGCAGCGGGACCCTAGCGCCCCTCCACTTT.